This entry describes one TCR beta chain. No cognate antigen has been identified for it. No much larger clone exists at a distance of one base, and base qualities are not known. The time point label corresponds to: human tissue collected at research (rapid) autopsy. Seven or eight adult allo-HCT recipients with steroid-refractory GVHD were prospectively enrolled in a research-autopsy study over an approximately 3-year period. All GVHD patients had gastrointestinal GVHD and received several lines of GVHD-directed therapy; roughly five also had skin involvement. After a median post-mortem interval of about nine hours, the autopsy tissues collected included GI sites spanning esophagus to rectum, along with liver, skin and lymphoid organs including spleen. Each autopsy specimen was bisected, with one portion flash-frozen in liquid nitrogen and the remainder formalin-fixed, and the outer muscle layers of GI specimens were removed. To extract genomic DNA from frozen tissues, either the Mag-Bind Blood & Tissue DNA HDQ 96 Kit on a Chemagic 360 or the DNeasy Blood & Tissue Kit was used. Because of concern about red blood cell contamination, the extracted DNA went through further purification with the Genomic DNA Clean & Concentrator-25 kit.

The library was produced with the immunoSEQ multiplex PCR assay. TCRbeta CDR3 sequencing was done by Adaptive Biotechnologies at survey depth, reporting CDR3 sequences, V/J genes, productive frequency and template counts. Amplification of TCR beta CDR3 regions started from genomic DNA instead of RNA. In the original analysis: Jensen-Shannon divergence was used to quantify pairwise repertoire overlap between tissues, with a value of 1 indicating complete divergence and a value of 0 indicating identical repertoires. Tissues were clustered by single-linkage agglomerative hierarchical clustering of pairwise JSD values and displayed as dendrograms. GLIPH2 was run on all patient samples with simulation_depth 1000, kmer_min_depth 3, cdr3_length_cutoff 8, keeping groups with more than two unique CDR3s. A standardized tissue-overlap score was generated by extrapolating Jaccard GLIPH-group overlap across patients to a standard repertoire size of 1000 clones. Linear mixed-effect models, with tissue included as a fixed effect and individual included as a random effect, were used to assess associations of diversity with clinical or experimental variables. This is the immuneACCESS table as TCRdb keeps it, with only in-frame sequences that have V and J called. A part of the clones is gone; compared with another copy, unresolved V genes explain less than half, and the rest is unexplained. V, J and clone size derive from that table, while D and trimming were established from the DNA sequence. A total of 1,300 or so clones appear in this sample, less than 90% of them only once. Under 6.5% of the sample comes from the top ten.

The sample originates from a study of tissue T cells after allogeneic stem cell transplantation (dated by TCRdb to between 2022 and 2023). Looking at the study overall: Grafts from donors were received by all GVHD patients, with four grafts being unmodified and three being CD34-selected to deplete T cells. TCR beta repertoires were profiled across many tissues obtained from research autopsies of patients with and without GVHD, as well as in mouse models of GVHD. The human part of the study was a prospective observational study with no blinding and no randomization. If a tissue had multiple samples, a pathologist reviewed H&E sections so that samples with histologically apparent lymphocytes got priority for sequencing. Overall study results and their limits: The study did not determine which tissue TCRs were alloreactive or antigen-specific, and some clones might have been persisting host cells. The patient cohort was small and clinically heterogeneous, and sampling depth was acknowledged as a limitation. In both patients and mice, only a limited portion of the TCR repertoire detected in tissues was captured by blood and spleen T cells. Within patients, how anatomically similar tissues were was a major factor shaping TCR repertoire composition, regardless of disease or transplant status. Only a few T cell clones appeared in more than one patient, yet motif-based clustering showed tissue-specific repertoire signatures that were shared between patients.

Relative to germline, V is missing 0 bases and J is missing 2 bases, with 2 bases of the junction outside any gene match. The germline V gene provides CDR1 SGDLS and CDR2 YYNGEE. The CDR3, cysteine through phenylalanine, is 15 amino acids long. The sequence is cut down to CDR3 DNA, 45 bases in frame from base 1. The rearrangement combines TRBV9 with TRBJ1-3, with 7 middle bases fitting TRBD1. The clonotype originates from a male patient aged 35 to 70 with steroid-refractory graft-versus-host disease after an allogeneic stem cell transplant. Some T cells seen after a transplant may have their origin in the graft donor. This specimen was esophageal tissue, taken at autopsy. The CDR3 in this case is CASSVETGTGNTIYF. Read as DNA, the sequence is TGTGCCAGCAGCGTAGAGACAGGGACTGGAAACACCATATATTTT.